This passage covers 26 T cell receptor beta chains from one sample sequenced in a study of cytomegalovirus exposure and HLA in healthy donors. The PCR contained 60 Vbeta and 13 Jbeta primers. The protocol was immunoSEQ multiplex PCR, while the TCRdb copy is restricted to in-frame clones and leaves out a portion. The repertoire holds tens of thousands of clones, approximately 80% seen once, with roughly 2.9% in the top ten. The specimen sequenced was PBMCs. The receptors here all came from a woman younger than 45 in good health and CMV-seronegative.

Concerning this clone itself: The conserved closing phenylalanine or tryptophan is absent in this CDR3, likely reflecting a read error. J is TRBJ1-2 and V is TRBV7-9; D is undetermined. Trimming took off 1 base at V and 0 bases at J, with 12 bases between the two ends. This CDR3 is 16 amino acids long. In germline, CDR1 is SEHNR, CDR2 FQNEAQ (reference sequence). CDR3 DNA: TGTGCCAGCAGCTTAGTGACCCAGGACTCTAACTATGGCTACACCCTC. Its translation is CASSLVTQDSNYGYTL.

This chain joins TRBV12-5 and TRBJ1-1; 7 bases line up with TRBD1. V shed 0 bases and J 3 bases; nucleotides not matched to a gene: 7. The germline V gene encodes CDR1 LGHNT and CDR2 FRNRAP. This CDR3 is 16 amino acids long. DNA of the CDR3: TGTGCTAGTGGTTTGGTACTGGGACAGAGCCACACTGAAGCTTTCTTT. Residues: CASGLVLGQSHTEAFF. Full variable domain (missing parts from reference TRBV12-5 and TRBJ1-1): DARVTQTPRHKVTEMGQEVTMRCQPILGHNTVFWYRQTMMQGLELLAYFRNRAPLDDSGMPKDRFSAEMPDATLATLKIQPSEPRDSAVYFCASGLVLGQSHTEAFFGQGTRLTVV.

The chain joins TRBV5-6 to TRBJ2-7, with 7 bases fitting TRBD1. Germline CDR1 reads SGHDT; CDR2 reads YYEEEE. CDR3 size: 14 residues. Trimming removed 5 bases from V and 2 bases from J; junction bases left unmatched: 7. CDR3 DNA: TGTGCCAGCAGGAGGGACAGAGGGACCTACGAGCAGTACTTC. Translation gives CASRRDRGTYEQYF.

The gene calls are TRBV27 and TRBJ2-5; 12 nucleotides agree with TRBD2. This CDR3 contains 16 residues. The V segment lost 5 bases and the J segment 2 bases; nucleotides outside the gene matches: 6. The germline V gene encodes CDR1 MNHEY and CDR2 SMNVEV (reference sequence). CDR3 residues: CASSTRLAGDQETQYF. In DNA, the CDR3 is TGTGCCAGCAGTACCCGACTAGCGGGGGATCAAGAGACCCAGTACTTC.

The J gene is TRBJ2-5, the V gene TRBV5-1; D is unresolved. V lost 0 bases and J lost 0, with 6 bases in between. This CDR3 has 14 amino acids. Per germline, CDR1 SGHRS and CDR2 YFSETQ. DNA for the CDR3: TGCGCCAGCAGCTTGGTCCAGTACCAAGAGACCCAGTACTTC. Its translation is CASSLVQYQETQYF.

The chain uses TRBV2 and TRBJ1-3; a weak D match, TRBD1 (6 bases). The ends were cut back, 6 bases at V and 0 bases at J, with 12 bases in the middle. The length of the CDR3 is 15 residues. In germline, CDR1 is SNHLY, CDR2 FYNNEI. This CDR3 is CASSAGASSGNTIYF. The CDR3 nucleotides are TGTGCCAGCAGCGCAGGGGCCAGCTCTGGAAACACCATATATTTT.

The V gene is TRBV9, the J gene TRBJ2-5, with 10 bases that match TRBD2. The CDR3 runs 16 residues. Germline V gives CDR1 SGDLS, CDR2 YYNGEE. V lost 4 bases, J lost 1 base, and 7 bases stayed unmatched. The CDR3 sequence: CASSIQAGGIQETQYF. In nucleotides, the CDR3 is TGTGCCAGCAGCATCCAAGCGGGGGGGATCCAAGAGACCCAGTACTTC.

V gene TRBV5-1 combines with J gene TRBJ2-3; TRBD2 aligns across 14 bases. After removal of 4 bases from V and 3 bases from J, the junction contained 4 bases not matched to a gene. Germline values: CDR1 SGHRS, CDR2 YFSETQ. The CDR3 has 16 residues. This CDR3 reads CASSPTSGGATDTQYF. The CDR3 nucleotides are TGCGCCAGCAGCCCGACTAGCGGGGGGGCGACAGATACGCAGTATTTT. The entire variable domain, with the rest obtained from reference TRBV5-1 and TRBJ2-3, is as follows: KAGVTQTPRYLIKTRGQQVTLSCSPISGHRSVSWYQQTPGQGLQFLFEYFSETQRNKGNFPGRFSGRQFSNSRSEMNVSTLELGDSALYLCASSPTSGGATDTQYFGPGTRLTVL.

This clone was counted between two and nine times. J is TRBJ2-6 and V is TRBV13; possibly TRBD1 for D (6 bases). The germline V and J ends were trimmed by 5 bases and 0 bases, with 11 bases remaining between them. The CDR3 totals 16 residues. CDR1 is PRHDT and CDR2 is FYEKMQ in the germline V gene (reference sequence). The CDR3 protein is CASSPTGISGANVLTF. CDR3 in DNA: TGTGCCAGCAGCCCCACAGGGATCTCTGGGGCCAACGTCCTGACTTTC.

This CDR3 is CATSRGAGTKNIQYF. The DNA of the CDR3 is TGTGCCACCAGCAGAGGAGCGGGAACCAAAAACATTCAGTACTTC. The chain joins TRBV15 to TRBJ2-4; TRBD2 matches 7 bases. The CDR3 has 15 residues. With 1 base clipped from V and 2 bases from J, the junction kept 2 bases outside the gene matches. The germline gives CDR1 LNHNV, CDR2 YYDKDF (reference sequence).

The chain has TRBV2 and TRBJ1-2, with D possibly being TRBD1 (6 bases). Per the germline V gene, CDR1 is SNHLY and CDR2 is FYNNEI. The V end was cut by 6 bases, the J end by 4 bases, with 9 bases between. This CDR3 spans 12 amino acids. CDR3 amino acids: CASSSGVYGYTF. The CDR3 DNA is TGTGCCAGCAGCTCAGGGGTCTATGGCTACACCTTC.

The gene calls are TRBV19 and TRBJ1-3; TRBD1 agrees at 9 bases. J was trimmed by 0 bases and V by 6 bases; bases with no gene match: 6. The CDR3 is 16 residues long. Germline-derived CDR1 and CDR2 are LNHDA and SQIVND (reference sequence). CDR3 sequence reads: CASRTHRGLSGNTIYF. CDR3 DNA: TGTGCCAGTAGAACCCACAGGGGGCTCTCTGGAAACACCATATATTTT.

This clone was observed a few times. The chain joins TRBV5-1 to TRBJ2-7; 10 nucleotides align to TRBD2. In germline, CDR1 is SGHRS, CDR2 YFSETQ. The ends lost 2 bases at V and 2 bases at J; junction bases unmatched: 13. This CDR3 is built from 18 residues. The CDR3 region is CASSFASGGPGGTYEQYF. CDR3 bases: TGCGCCAGCAGCTTTGCTAGCGGGGGCCCTGGGGGGACCTACGAGCAGTACTTC.

Details on this clone: The germline gene is not matched at one end of the junction; a read error may be the cause. This chain connects TRBV6-5 to TRBJ1-1; TRBD1 is a possible D gene (5 bases). Germline values: CDR1 MNHEY, CDR2 SVGAGI. The CDR3 sequence is 13 residues long. The CDR3 DNA sequence: TGTGCCGGCAGTTACTTTAGGGGCACTGAAGCTTTCTTT. Its translation is CAGSYFRGTEAFF.

J is TRBJ2-5 and V is TRBV15; 9 nucleotides match TRBD1. TRBJ2-7 explains the end of the DNA better; the J call may be wrong. This CDR3 contains 16 residues. CDR1 and CDR2 (germline): LNHNV, YYDKDF (reference sequence). This CDR3 reads CATSRDHGTGKYEQYF. Here the CDR3 DNA reads TGTGCCACCAGCAGGGATCACGGGACAGGGAAGTACGAGCAGTACTTC.

V and J are TRBV7-6 and TRBJ2-7, with 7 bases identical to TRBD2. V was pared by 2 bases and J by 0 bases, with 7 bases of the junction left unmatched. The CDR3 length is 16 residues. The V gene's germline CDR1 is SGHVS and CDR2 FNYEAQ. The CDR3 is CASSLYTGTTSYEQYF. The CDR3 DNA is TGTGCCAGCAGCTTATACACCGGGACTACCTCCTACGAGCAGTACTTC.

The V call is TRBV5-1, the J call TRBJ1-2, with D possibly being TRBD1 (6 bases). Trimming removed 0 bases at V and 4 bases at J, with 10 bases between. CDR1 and CDR2 from the germline V gene are SGHRS and YFSETQ. CDR3 length equals 14 residues. CDR3 nucleotides: TGCGCCAGCAGCTTGGAACAGGGATTCTATGGCTACACCTTC. Encoded protein: CASSLEQGFYGYTF.

V usage is TRBV7-2 and J usage is TRBJ1-1, with 8 bases identical to TRBD1. The CDR3 is 14 residues long. V lost 3 bases to trimming and J lost 5 bases; unmatched junction nucleotides: 5. The germline V gene has CDR1 SGHTA and CDR2 FQGNSA. The CDR3 DNA is TGTGCCAGCAGCTTTTCACGGACAGGGACTGAAGCTTTCTTT. This gives the protein CASSFSRTGTEAFF.

The rearrangement joins TRBV6-5 to TRBJ2-1; 13 bases agree with TRBD2. Germline V gene data show CDR1 as MNHEY and CDR2 as SVGAGI. Losses at the gene ends were 4 bases for V and 7 bases for J; bases not matched to a gene: 4. CDR3 length equals 15 residues. This CDR3 reads CASSSTSGGFNEQFF. The CDR3 nucleotides read TGTGCCAGCAGTTCGACTAGCGGGGGGTTTAATGAGCAGTTCTTC.

This chain links TRBV7-9 with TRBJ2-1; TRBD2 matches at 8 bases. From germline, CDR1 is SEHNR and CDR2 FQNEAQ (reference sequence). CDR3 length: 15 amino acids. V was clipped by 5 bases and J by 8 bases; unmatched bases: 11. DNA for the CDR3: TGTGCCAGCAGCCAACGGGCGGGGGGTAGGTATGAGCAGTTCTTC. Protein: CASSQRAGGRYEQFF.

The rearrangement links TRBV5-5 to TRBJ2-2, with unresolved D. Germline V gene lookup returns CDR1 SGHKS and CDR2 YYEKEE (reference sequence). CDR3 length: 13 residues. The ends were cut back, 4 bases at V and 7 bases at J, with 11 bases in the middle. CDR3 in amino acids: CASSPLVSGELFF. The CDR3, as DNA: TGTGCCAGCAGCCCCTTAGTTAGCGGGGAGCTGTTTTTT.

The CDR3 spells CASSLFQERQGGHGYTF. The CDR3 bases are TGTGCCAGCAGCTTATTTCAGGAGAGACAGGGAGGTCATGGCTACACCTTC. The chain combines TRBV7-9 with TRBJ1-2; 7 nucleotides align to TRBD1. Germline V gives CDR1 SEHNR, CDR2 FQNEAQ (reference sequence). The CDR3 is 17 amino acids. The V gene end was trimmed by 2 bases and the J gene end by 6 bases; junction bases not matched to a gene: 15.

The chain uses TRBV19 and TRBJ2-2; D perhaps matches TRBD1 (5 bases). V was pared by 3 bases and J by 6 bases, with 14 bases between. Germline loops: CDR1 LNHDA, CDR2 SQIVND (reference sequence). This CDR3 spans 15 amino acids. In nucleotides, the CDR3 is TGTGCCAGTAGTATCACAGGTGGAGTCGCCGGGGAGCTGTTTTTT. This sequence encodes CASSITGGVAGELFF.

CDR3 sequence: CASSGVQMTGNTEAFF. The CDR3 region has the DNA TGTGCCAGCAGCGGGGTTCAGATGACAGGGAACACTGAAGCTTTCTTT. This chain joins TRBV9 and TRBJ1-1, with D perhaps matching TRBD1 (6 bases). V shed 3 bases and J shed 1 base, with 16 bases lying between them. Germline assignment: CDR1 SGDLS and CDR2 YYNGEE. The CDR3 spans 16 residues.

V is TRBV10-1 and J is TRBJ1-1; D might be TRBD1 (6 bases). Trimming stripped 2 bases from V and 1 base from J, with 8 bases between. The CDR3 is 14 amino acids. Germline CDR1 WNHNN, CDR2 SYGVQD (reference sequence). This chain's CDR3 is CASSERTANTEAFF. As DNA, the CDR3 is TGCGCCAGCAGTGAGAGGACAGCGAACACTGAAGCTTTCTTT.

The gene calls are TRBV19 and TRBJ2-7, with TRBD1 as a possible D gene (6 bases). CDR3 length: 13 amino acids. CDR1 is LNHDA, CDR2 SQIVND, per germline (reference sequence). V was clipped by 3 bases and J by 5 bases, with 11 bases between them. This CDR3 is CASSIQGRNEQYF. CDR3 sequence (DNA): TGTGCCAGTAGTATTCAGGGGCGGAACGAGCAGTACTTC.